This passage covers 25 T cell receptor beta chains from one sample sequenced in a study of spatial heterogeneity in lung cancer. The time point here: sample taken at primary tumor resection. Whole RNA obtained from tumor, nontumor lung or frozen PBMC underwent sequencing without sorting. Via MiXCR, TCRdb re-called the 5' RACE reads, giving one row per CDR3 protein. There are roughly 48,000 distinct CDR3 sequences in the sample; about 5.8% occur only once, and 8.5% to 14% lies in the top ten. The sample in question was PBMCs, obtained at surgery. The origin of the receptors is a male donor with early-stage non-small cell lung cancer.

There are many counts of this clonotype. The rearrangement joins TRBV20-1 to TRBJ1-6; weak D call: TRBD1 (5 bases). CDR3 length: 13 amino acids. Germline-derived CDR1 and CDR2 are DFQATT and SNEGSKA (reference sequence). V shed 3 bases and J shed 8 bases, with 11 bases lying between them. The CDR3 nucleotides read TGCAGTGCTAGGGAACAGGACTATTCACCCCTCCACTTT. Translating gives CSAREQDYSPLHF.

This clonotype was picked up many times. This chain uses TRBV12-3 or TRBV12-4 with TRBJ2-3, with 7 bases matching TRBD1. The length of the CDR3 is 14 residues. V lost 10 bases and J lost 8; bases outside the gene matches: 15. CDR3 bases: TGTGCCACCTCTCGGATACAGGGGTCAGGTACGCAGTATTTT. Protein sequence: CATSRIQGSGTQYF.

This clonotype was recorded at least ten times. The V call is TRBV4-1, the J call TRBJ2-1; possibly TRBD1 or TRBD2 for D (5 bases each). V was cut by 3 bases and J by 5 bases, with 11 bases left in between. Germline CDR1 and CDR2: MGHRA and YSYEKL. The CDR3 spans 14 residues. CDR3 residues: CASSQWGPDNEQFF. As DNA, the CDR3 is TGCGCCAGCAGCCAGTGGGGACCGGACAATGAGCAGTTCTTC.

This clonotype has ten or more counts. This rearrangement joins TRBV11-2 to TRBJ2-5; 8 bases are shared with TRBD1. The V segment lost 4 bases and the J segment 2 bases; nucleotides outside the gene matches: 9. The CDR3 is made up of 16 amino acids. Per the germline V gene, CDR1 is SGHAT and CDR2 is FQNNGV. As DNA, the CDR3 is TGTGCCAGCAGCTCCCCCCAGGGGGCGGGTCAAGAGACCCAGTACTTC. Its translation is CASSSPQGAGQETQYF.

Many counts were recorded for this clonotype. CDR3 DNA: TGCAGTGCTAGAGCCTCCCGGCTACTAGCGGGAGTGAAGACCCAGTACTTC. It is translated as CSARASRLLAGVKTQYF. The gene calls are TRBV20-1 and TRBJ2-5; 11 bases are a match to TRBD2. The J segment lost 6 bases and the V segment lost 1 base, leaving 13 bases of the junction unmatched. CDR1 is DFQATT, CDR2 SNEGSKA, per germline (reference sequence). The length of the CDR3 is 17 residues.

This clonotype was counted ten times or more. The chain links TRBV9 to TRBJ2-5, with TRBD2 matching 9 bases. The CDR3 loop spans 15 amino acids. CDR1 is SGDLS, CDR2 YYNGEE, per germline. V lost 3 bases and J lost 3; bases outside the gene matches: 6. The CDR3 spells CASSGPSGTEETQYF. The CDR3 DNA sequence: TGTGCCAGCAGCGGACCTAGCGGGACAGAAGAGACCCAGTACTTC.

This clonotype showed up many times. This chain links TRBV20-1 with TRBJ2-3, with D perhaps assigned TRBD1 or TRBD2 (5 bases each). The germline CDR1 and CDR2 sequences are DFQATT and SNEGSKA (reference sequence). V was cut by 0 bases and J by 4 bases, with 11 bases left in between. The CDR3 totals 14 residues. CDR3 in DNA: TGCAGTGCTAGAGAGAGGGGACCCGCAGATACGCAGTATTTT. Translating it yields CSARERGPADTQYF.

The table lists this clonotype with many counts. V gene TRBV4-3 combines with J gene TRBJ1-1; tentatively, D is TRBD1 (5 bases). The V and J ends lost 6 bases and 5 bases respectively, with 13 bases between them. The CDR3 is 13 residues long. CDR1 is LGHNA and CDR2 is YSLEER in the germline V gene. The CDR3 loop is CASRREGSTEAFF. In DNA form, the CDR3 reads TGCGCCAGCAGGAGGGAGGGGTCGACTGAAGCTTTCTTT.

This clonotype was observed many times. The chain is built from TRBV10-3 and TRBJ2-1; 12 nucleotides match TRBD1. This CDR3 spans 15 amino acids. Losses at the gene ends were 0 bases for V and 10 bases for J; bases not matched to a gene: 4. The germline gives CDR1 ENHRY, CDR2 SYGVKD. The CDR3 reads CAISESGTGGAEQFF. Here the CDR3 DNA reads TGTGCCATCAGTGAGTCGGGGACAGGGGGCGCGGAGCAGTTCTTC.

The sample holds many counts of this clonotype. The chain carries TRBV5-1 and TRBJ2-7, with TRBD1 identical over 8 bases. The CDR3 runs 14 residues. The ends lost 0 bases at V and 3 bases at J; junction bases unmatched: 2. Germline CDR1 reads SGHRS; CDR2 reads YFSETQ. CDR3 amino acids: CASSLAGGGYEQYF. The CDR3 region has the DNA TGCGCCAGCAGCTTGGCAGGGGGCGGCTACGAGCAGTACTTC.

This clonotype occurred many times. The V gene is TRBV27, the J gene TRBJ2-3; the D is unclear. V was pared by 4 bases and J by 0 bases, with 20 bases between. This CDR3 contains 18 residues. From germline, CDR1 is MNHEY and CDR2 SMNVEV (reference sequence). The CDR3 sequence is CASSSALQRRASTDTQYF. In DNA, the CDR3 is TGTGCCAGCAGTTCCGCACTCCAAAGACGGGCTAGCACAGATACGCAGTATTTT.

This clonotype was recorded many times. CDR3 DNA: TGTGCCAGCAGCTTAAGGGGTGCGAACACTGAAGCTTTCTTT. It specifies CASSLRGANTEAFF. The V call is TRBV7-9, the J call TRBJ1-1, with D possibly being TRBD1 (5 bases). Germline loops: CDR1 SEHNR, CDR2 FQNEAQ (reference sequence). This CDR3 contains 14 residues. The V end lost 2 bases, the J end lost 1 base, and 8 bases lay between the germline ends.

This CDR3 reads CASISYNEQFF. CDR3 DNA sequence: TGTGCCAGTATCAGTTACAATGAGCAGTTCTTC. The V and J genes are TRBV19 and TRBJ2-1; D is unclear. The CDR3 spans 11 residues. The germline V and J ends were trimmed by 7 bases and 4 bases, with 5 bases remaining between them. Germline values: CDR1 LNHDA, CDR2 SQIVND (reference sequence).

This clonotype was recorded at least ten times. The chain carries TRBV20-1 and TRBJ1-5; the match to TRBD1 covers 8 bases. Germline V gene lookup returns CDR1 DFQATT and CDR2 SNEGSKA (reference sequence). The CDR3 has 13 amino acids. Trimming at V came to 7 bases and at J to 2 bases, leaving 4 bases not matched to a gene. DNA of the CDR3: TGCAGTGGAGGACAGGGCGGCAATCAGCCCCAGCATTTT. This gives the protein CSGGQGGNQPQHF.

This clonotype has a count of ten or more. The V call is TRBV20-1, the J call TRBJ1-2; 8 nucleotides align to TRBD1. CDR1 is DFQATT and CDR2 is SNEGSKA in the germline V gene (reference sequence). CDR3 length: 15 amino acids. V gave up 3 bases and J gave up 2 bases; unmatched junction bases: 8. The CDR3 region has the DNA TGCAGTGCTAGGGTTCTGACAGGGGCGAACTATGGCTACACCTTC. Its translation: CSARVLTGANYGYTF.

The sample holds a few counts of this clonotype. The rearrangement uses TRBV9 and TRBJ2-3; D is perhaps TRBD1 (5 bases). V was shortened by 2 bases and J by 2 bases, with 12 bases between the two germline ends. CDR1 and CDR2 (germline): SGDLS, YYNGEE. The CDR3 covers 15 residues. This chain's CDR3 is CASSVAGIITDTQYF. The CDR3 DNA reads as TGTGCCAGCAGCGTTGCAGGGATTATCACAGATACGCAGTATTTT.

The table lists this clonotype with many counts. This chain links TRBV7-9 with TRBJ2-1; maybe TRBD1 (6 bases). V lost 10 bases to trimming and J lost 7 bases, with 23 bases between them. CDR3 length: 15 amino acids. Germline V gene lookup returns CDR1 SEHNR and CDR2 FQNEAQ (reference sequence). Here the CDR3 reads CAILSGRGFKNEQFF. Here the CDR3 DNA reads TGTGCCATCCTATCGGGCAGGGGTTTTAAGAATGAGCAGTTCTTC. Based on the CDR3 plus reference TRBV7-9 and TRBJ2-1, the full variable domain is DTGVSQNPRHKITKRGQNVTFRCDPISEHNRLYWYRQTLGQGPEFLTYFQNEAQLEKSRLLSDRFSAERPKGSFSTLEIQRTEQGDSAMYLCAILSGRGFKNEQFFGPGTRLTVL.

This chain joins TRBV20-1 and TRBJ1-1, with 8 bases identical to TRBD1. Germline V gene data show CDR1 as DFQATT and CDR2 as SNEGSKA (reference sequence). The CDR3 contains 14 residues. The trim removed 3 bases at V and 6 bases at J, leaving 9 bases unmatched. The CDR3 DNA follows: TGCAGTGCTAGTTCCCCTCAGGGGGCAGCTGAAGCTTTCTTT. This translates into CSASSPQGAAEAFF.

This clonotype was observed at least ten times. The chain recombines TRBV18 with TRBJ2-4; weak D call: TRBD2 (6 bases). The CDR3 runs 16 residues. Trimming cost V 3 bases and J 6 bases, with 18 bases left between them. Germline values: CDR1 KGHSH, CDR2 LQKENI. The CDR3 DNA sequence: TGTGCCAGCTCACCCTGGGGCCGGAGGGGATTAAACATTCAGTACTTC. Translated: CASSPWGRRGLNIQYF.

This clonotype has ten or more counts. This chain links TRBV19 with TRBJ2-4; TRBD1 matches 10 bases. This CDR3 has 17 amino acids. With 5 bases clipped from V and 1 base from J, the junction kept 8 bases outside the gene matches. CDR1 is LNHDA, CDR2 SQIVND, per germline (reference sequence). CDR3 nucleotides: TGTGCCAGTAGTCCACTGACAGGGGGCACGGCCAAAAACATTCAGTACTTC. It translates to CASSPLTGGTAKNIQYF. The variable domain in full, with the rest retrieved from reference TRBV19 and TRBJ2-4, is DGGITQSPKYLFRKEGQNVTLSCEQNLNHDAMYWYRQDPGQGLRLIYYSQIVNDFQKGDIAEGYSVSREKKESFPLTVTSAQKNPTAFYLCASSPLTGGTAKNIQYFGAGTRLSVL.

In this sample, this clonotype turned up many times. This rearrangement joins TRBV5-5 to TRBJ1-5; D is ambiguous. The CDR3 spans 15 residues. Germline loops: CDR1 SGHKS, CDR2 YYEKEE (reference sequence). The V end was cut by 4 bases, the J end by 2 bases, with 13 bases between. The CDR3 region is CASSNAHIGNQPQHF. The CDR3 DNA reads TGTGCCAGCAGCAACGCACATATTGGCAATCAGCCCCAGCATTTT.

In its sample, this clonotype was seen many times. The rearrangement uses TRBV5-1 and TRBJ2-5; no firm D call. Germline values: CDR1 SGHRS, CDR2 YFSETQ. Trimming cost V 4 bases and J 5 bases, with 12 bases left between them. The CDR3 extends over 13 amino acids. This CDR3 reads CASSKDVPETQYF. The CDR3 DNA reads TGCGCCAGCAGCAAGGACGTACCGGAGACCCAGTACTTC.

The CDR3 DNA is TGTGCCAGCAGGACGGGAGCCGACACCGGGGAGCTGTTTTTT. Its translation: CASRTGADTGELFF. The chain has TRBV6-5 and TRBJ2-2; D possibly corresponds to TRBD2 (6 bases). There are 14 residues in the CDR3. The V and J ends lost 6 bases and 3 bases respectively, with 11 bases between them. Germline V gene data show CDR1 as MNHEY and CDR2 as SVGAGI.

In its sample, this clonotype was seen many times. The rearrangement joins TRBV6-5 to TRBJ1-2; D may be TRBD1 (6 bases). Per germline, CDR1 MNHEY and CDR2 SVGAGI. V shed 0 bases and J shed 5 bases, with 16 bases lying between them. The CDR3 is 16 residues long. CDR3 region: CASSYSRGDRLYGYTF. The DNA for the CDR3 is TGTGCCAGCAGTTACTCGAGGGGGGATCGGCTATATGGCTACACCTTC.

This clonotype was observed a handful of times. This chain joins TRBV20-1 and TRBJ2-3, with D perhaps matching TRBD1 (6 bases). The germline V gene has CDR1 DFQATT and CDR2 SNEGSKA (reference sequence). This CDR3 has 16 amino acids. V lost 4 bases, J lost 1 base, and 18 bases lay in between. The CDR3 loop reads CSATTNTGFGTDTQYF. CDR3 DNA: TGCAGTGCTACTACTAATACAGGGTTTGGCACAGATACGCAGTATTTT.